This TCR beta chain was documented in a study of regulatory T cells in long-lasting Graves disease. The overall study: Graves' patients who were just diagnosed had used antithyroid drugs for under 3 months.

Noted time point: newly diagnosed GD, antithyroid drugs for less than 3 months. RNA extracted from PBMCs served as the sequencing template. For TCR beta, libraries came from iRepertoire HTBI primers and Arm-PCR of CDR3 regions. Using its own MiXCR run on the multiplex PCR reads, TCRdb lists one record per CDR3 protein. The repertoire holds around 450,000 distinct CDR3 sequences, just under 15% seen once, with approximately 16% in the top ten. The V gene lost 5 bases and the J gene lost 10 bases, with 9 bases spanning the gap. The CDR3 is 11 residues long. CDR1 and CDR2 (germline): DFQATT, SNEGSKA (reference sequence). This clonotype was found many times. These records were also assigned to another study, of T cells in Graves' hyperthyroidism and ophthalmopathy. Per that study: During a first-round RT-PCR of the TCR CDR3, the HTBI primer set was used. Ophthalmopathy was distinguished from stable hyperthyroidism by 13 V-J signatures.

The material was peripheral blood mononuclear cells (PBMCs), obtained at new diagnosis, from a patient treated with antithyroid drugs. The rearrangement links TRBV20-1 to TRBJ1-6; D gene unclear. The sequence was obtained from a woman aged 30 to 39 with Graves disease. The CDR3 is CSAARQSPLHF. CDR3 nucleotides: TGCAGTGCTGCCCGACAATCACCCCTCCACTTT.